A selection of T cell receptor beta chains follows, all from one sample in a study of glioma-infiltrating T cells after dendritic cell vaccination. Profiling relied on immunoSEQ multiplex PCR, and the TCRdb table lists in-frame clones only, not all of them. The sample contains around 96,000 clones, approximately 81% of which appear only once. Material: blood, obtained before dendritic cell vaccination. Receptors originate from a human donor with glioblastoma. CDR3s include the opening cysteine and the closing phenylalanine or tryptophan. The D gene is left open where the match is weak. Clone size is not always given. Where it is, it says once, few, many or a class for expanded clones.

TRBJ2-7 | - | TRBV5-1 | - | CASRAGSGVYEQYF | TGCGCCAGCAGGGCTGGGTCAGGGGTTTACGAGCAGTACTTC
TRBJ1-1 | TRBD1 | TRBV10-3 | - | CAISPAPDRSGTEAFF | TGTGCCATCAGTCCTGCCCCGGACAGGTCAGGGACTGAAGCTTTCTTT
TRBJ2-5 | - | TRBV5-1 | - | CASSFYSQETQYF | TGCGCCAGCAGCTTTTACAGCCAAGAGACCCAGTACTTC
TRBJ1-2 | - | TRBV28 | - | CASSPAVRYGYTF | TGTGCCAGCAGTCCCGCAGTTCGCTATGGCTACACCTTC
TRBJ1-1 | - | TRBV29-1 | - | CSVAWVGAGTEAFF | TGCAGCGTCGCGTGGGTAGGGGCAGGCACTGAAGCTTTCTTT
TRBJ2-7 | TRBD1 | TRBV6-1 | - | CASRHTGGRPEQYF | TGTGCCAGCAGACATACAGGGGGCCGCCCGGAGCAGTACTTC
TRBJ1-1 | TRBD1 | TRBV9 | - | CASSAGGQRFTEAFF | TGTGCCAGCAGCGCCGGGGGACAGAGGTTCACTGAAGCTTTCTTT
TRBJ1-1 | - | TRBV5-1 | - | CASSFGTLNTEAFF | TGCGCCAGCAGCTTCGGGACACTCAACACTGAAGCTTTCTTT
TRBJ1-1 | TRBD1 | TRBV9 | - | CASSSNYRGPGAEAFF | TGTGCCAGCAGCTCCAACTACAGGGGACCGGGTGCTGAAGCTTTCTTT
TRBJ1-3 | - | TRBV5-1 | - | CASSLDNRNTIYF | TGCGCCAGCAGCTTGGACAATCGAAACACCATATATTTT
TRBJ2-5 | - | TRBV4-1 | - | CASSQEGLTARETQYF | TGCGCCAGCAGCCAAGAAGGTTTGACGGCCAGGGAGACCCAGTACTTC
TRBJ2-2 | - | TRBV18 | - | CASSPLGSENTGELFF | TGTGCCAGCTCACCACTGGGTAGCGAAAACACCGGGGAGCTGTTTTTT
TRBJ2-7 | TRBD2 | TRBV19 | few | CASRGGTSGSYEQYF | TGTGCCAGTAGGGGAGGGACTAGCGGGTCCTACGAGCAGTACTTC
TRBJ2-7 | - | TRBV7-9 | - | CASSLQTPTGQYF | TGTGCCAGCAGCCTCCAGACCCCCACGGGGCAGTACTTC
TRBJ1-1 | - | TRBV7-9 | - | CASSLRGGGRMNTEAFF | TGTGCCAGCAGCTTACGGGGAGGGGGTCGAATGAACACTGAAGCTTTCTTT
TRBJ1-1 | - | TRBV30 | once | CAWSQRGTEAFF | TGTGCCTGGAGTCAGAGGGGGACTGAAGCTTTCTTT
TRBJ2-5 | - | TRBV6-1 | once | CASSEEGLGKETQYF | TGTGCCAGCAGTGAAGAGGGGCTAGGGAAAGAGACCCAGTACTTC
TRBJ1-6 | - | TRBV11-2 | - | CASSLQGSGSPLHF | TGTGCCAGCAGCTTACAGGGTTCGGGTTCACCCCTCCACTTT
TRBJ2-1 | TRBD2 | TRBV30 | - | CASWGEGYNEQFF | TGTGCCTCCTGGGGGGAGGGTTACAATGAGCAGTTCTTC
TRBJ2-7 | - | TRBV2 | - | CASSERRGLRNYEQYF | TGTGCCAGCAGTGAACGGAGGGGGCTGAGAAACTACGAGCAGTACTTC
TRBJ2-7 | TRBD2 | TRBV27 | - | CASSFGRGGAYEQYF | TGTGCCAGCAGTTTCGGGCGGGGGGGAGCCTACGAGCAGTACTTC
TRBJ2-1 | TRBD2 | TRBV9 | - | CASSVGLAGVYNEQFF | TGTGCCAGCAGCGTGGGACTAGCGGGCGTCTACAATGAGCAGTTCTTC
TRBJ1-2 | TRBD1 | TRBV19 | - | CASVPGQGAFYGYTF | TGTGCCAGCGTTCCGGGACAGGGGGCGTTCTATGGCTACACCTTC
TRBJ2-1 | TRBD1 | TRBV5-1 | - | CASSFPGQGALEQFF | TGCGCCAGCAGCTTTCCGGGACAGGGGGCGCTTGAGCAGTTCTTC
TRBJ1-1 | TRBD1 | TRBV18 | - | CASSPGTGGLEAFF | TGTGCCAGCTCACCAGGGACAGGGGGTCTTGAAGCTTTCTTT
TRBJ1-2 | TRBD1 | TRBV30 | - | CAWSRDRPTGYTF | TGTGCCTGGAGTCGGGACAGACCGACCGGCTACACCTTC
TRBJ2-1 | - | TRBV27 | - | CASSLSRGAYNEQFF | TGTGCCAGCAGTTTATCTCGGGGGGCGTACAATGAGCAGTTCTTC
TRBJ2-2 | TRBD1 | TRBV7-9 | - | CASSSTGGSNTGELFF | TGTGCCAGCAGCTCAACAGGGGGATCGAACACCGGGGAGCTGTTTTTT
TRBJ1-1 | - | TRBV6-1 | - | CASSVSGGDGTEAFF | TGTGCCAGCAGTGTGAGCGGGGGGGATGGCACTGAAGCTTTCTTT
TRBJ2-7 | TRBD1 | TRBV6-5 | - | CASSYLGQGGVEQYF | TGTGCCAGCAGTTACCTGGGACAGGGGGGCGTCGAGCAGTACTTC
TRBJ1-2 | - | TRBV19 | - | CASSIEAGNYGYTF | TGTGCCAGTAGTATAGAGGCAGGAAACTATGGCTACACCTTC
TRBJ2-1 | - | TRBV12-5 | - | CASGSSWGDEQFF | TGTGCTAGTGGTTCCTCTTGGGGGGATGAGCAGTTCTTC
TRBJ2-1 | TRBD2 | TRBV10-1 | - | CASSSGGANEQFF | TGCGCCAGCAGCTCCGGGGGGGCCAATGAGCAGTTCTTC
TRBJ1-1 | - | TRBV7-6 | - | CASSSQGRTEAFF | TGTGCCAGCAGCTCACAGGGACGAACTGAAGCTTTCTTT
TRBJ1-3 | TRBD1 | TRBV30 | - | CATQGALGNTIYF | TGTGCCACCCAGGGGGCGCTAGGAAACACCATATATTTT
TRBJ1-2 | TRBD1 | TRBV7-8 | - | CASSLVVTGGPYGYTF | TGTGCCAGCAGCTTAGTAGTGACAGGGGGACCCTATGGCTACACCTTC
TRBJ2-1 | TRBD1 | TRBV2 | - | CASSPPGQGRDEQFF | TGTGCCAGCAGCCCACCCGGACAGGGGAGGGATGAGCAGTTCTTC
TRBJ1-3 | TRBD1 | TRBV2 | - | CASRQGSGNTIYF | TGTGCCAGCAGACAGGGGTCTGGAAACACCATATATTTT
TRBJ2-7 | - | TRBV6-1 | - | CASSEYGRLYF | TGTGCCAGCAGTGAATATGGCAGGTTGTACTTC
TRBJ2-2 | - | TRBV5-1 | - | CASSLLPGVDTGELFF | TGCGCCAGCAGCTTACTTCCCGGGGTGGACACCGGGGAGCTGTTTTTT
TRBJ1-4 | TRBD1 | TRBV4-1 | - | CASSQSLGTGNFLDEKLFF | TGCGCCAGCAGCCAATCCTTGGGGACAGGGAATTTTTTGGACGAAAAACTGTTTTTT
TRBJ1-2 | - | TRBV29-1 | - | CSVVEANYGYTF | TGCAGCGTTGTGGAGGCTAACTATGGCTACACCTTC
TRBJ1-4 | - | TRBV5-5 | - | CASSWGRTVEKLFF | TGTGCCAGCAGCTGGGGGCGGACAGTTGAAAAACTGTTTTTT
TRBJ1-2 | TRBD1 | TRBV28 | - | CASGDSFSNYGYTF | TGTGCCAGCGGGGACAGCTTCTCTAACTATGGCTACACCTTC
TRBJ2-2 | TRBD2 | TRBV4-2 | - | CASSQRTSGGEGAGELFF | TGTGCCAGCAGCCAGAGGACTAGCGGGGGGGAAGGGGCCGGGGAGCTGTTTTTT
TRBJ1-2 | TRBD1 | TRBV11-2 | once | CASSPTRTGGGYTF | TGTGCCAGCAGCCCAACCCGGACAGGTGGTGGCTACACCTTC
TRBJ1-2 | - | TRBV20-1 | - | CSVRDWAGYTF | TGCAGTGTTCGAGATTGGGCTGGCTACACCTTC